Given below is one T cell receptor (beta chain) in context. Per the authors' pipeline: For nucleated cells, counts were estimated from reference gene primer amplification. Only in-frame clones appear in the TCRdb table, and some are missing; sequencing was by immunoSEQ multiplex PCR. The V and J calls and clone size are taken from that table; D and trimming were inferred from the DNA. The table has a few hundred thousand clones, more than 70% seen once. The data originate from a study of blood T cell repertoires in COVID-19. The germline V gene encodes CDR1 SNHLY and CDR2 FYNNEI. V gave up 6 bases and J gave up 4 bases, with 7 bases separating them. This CDR3 is built from 11 residues. A Seattle source enrolled patients during active infection and followed them longitudinally.

The sample consisted of peripheral blood. This TCR was recovered from a woman between 25 and 40 years old with COVID-19, enrolled during active disease. The chain combines TRBV2 with TRBJ2-7; no clear D. The CDR3 coding sequence is TGTGCCAGCAGCCGCCTATACGAGCAGTACTTC. It translates to CASSRLYEQYF.